The source of this TCR beta chain is a study of molecular identifiers for immune sequencing clone quantification. Study-wide background: Four of five RNA aliquots from around 18,000 or 91,000 naive CD8 T cells were sequenced.

TCRdb re-called the PCR reads with MiXCR, one entry per CDR3 protein. Of some 100,000 distinct CDR3 sequences listed, roughly a third are singletons. Study results and limitations: In naive cells, clones above 20 RNA copies held under 1% of molecules, whereas in effector cells they held over 97%.

Germline CDR1 is MDHEN and CDR2 is SYDVKM. The length of the CDR3 is 15 residues. As regards this clonotype: Its antigen is as yet unknown. Mismatch with germline at one junction end may stem from a read error.

Sequenced sample: naive CD8+ T cells from blood, with Jurkat cell RNA spiked in. Subset noted: FACS-sorted CD8+CD4-CCR7+CD45RA+ naive T cells. This clonotype originated in a human donor in good health. Some libraries in this study had Jurkat cell RNA spiked in. The rearrangement joins TRBV28 to TRBJ1-5, with TRBD1 matching 11 bases. The CDR3 protein is CASSTGTGGFQPPHF. CDR3 sequence (DNA): TGTGCCAGCAGTACCGGGACAGGGGGGTTTCAGCCCCCGCATTTT.